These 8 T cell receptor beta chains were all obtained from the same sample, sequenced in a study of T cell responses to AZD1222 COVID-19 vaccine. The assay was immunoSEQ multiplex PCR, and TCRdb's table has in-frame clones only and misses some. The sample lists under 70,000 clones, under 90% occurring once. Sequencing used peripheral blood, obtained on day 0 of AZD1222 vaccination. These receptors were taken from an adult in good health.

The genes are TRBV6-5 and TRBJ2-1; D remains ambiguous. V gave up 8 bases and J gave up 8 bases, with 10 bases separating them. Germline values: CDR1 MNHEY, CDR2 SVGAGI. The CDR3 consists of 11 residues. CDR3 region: CASASVHEQFF. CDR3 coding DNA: TGTGCCAGCGCCTCCGTCCATGAGCAGTTCTTC.

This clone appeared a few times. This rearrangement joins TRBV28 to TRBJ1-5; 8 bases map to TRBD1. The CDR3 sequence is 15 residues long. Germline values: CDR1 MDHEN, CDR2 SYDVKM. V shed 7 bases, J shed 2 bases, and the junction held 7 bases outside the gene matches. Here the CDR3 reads CASIPGGLGNQPQHF. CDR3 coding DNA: TGTGCCAGCATTCCAGGGGGCCTTGGCAATCAGCCCCAGCATTTT.

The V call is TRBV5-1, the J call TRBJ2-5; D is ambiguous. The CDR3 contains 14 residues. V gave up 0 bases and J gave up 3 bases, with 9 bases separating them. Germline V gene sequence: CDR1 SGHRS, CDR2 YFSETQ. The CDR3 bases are TGCGCCAGCAGCTTGGCTCAGGCAAAAGAGACCCAGTACTTC. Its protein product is CASSLAQAKETQYF.

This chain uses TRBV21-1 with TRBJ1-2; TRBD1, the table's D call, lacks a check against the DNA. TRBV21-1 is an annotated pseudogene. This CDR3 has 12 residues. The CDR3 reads CASNTMWYGYTF. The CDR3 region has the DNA TGTGCCAGCAACACGATGTGGTACGGCTACACCTTC.

The CDR3, as DNA: TGCGCCAGCAGATTGTGGACCCAGCATTTT. Encoded protein: CASRLWTQHF. The V call is TRBV5-1, the J call TRBJ1-5; D is undetermined. V dropped 5 bases and J dropped 11 bases, with 8 bases sitting between them. The CDR3 consists of 10 residues. CDR1 is SGHRS and CDR2 is YFSETQ in the germline V gene.

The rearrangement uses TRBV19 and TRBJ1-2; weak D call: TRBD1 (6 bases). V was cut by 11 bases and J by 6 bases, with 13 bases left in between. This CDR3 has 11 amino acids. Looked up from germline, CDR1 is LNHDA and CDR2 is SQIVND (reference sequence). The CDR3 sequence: CAGQQGNGYTF. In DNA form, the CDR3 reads TGTGCCGGACAACAGGGTAATGGCTACACCTTC.

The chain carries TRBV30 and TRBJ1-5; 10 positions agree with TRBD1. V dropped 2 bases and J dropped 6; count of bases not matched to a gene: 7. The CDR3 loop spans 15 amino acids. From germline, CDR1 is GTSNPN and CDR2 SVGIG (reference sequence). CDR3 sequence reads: CAWSHGTGVGQPQHF. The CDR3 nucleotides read TGTGCCTGGAGTCACGGGACAGGGGTAGGTCAGCCCCAGCATTTT.

As DNA, the CDR3 is TGTGCCAGCAGCCCAGCGTTGAACACTGAAGCTTTCTTT. Translated, it gives CASSPALNTEAFF. The V gene is TRBV3-1 (or the pseudogene TRBV3-2), the J gene TRBJ1-1; D remains unclear. Germline values: CDR1 LGHDT, CDR2 YNNKEL (reference sequence). The CDR3 spans 13 residues. Trimming took off 4 bases at V and 0 bases at J, with 6 bases between the two ends.